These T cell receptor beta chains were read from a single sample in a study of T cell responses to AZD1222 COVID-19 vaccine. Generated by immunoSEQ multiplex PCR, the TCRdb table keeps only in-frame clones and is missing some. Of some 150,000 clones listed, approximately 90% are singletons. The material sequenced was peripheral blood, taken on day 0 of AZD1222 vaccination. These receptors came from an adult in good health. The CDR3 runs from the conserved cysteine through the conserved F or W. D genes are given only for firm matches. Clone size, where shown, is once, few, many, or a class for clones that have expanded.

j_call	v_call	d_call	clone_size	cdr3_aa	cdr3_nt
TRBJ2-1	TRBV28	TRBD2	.	CASSFSGRPNEQFF	TGTGCCAGCAGTTTTAGCGGGAGGCCTAATGAGCAGTTCTTC
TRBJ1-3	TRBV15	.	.	CATSRGTSSGNTIYF	TGTGCCACCAGCAGAGGGACAAGCTCTGGAAACACCATATATTTT
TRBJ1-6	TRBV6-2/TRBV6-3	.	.	CASSYGGTNSPLHF	TGTGCCAGCAGTTATGGAGGGACAAATTCACCCCTCCACTTT
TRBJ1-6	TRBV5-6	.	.	CASSQTGYGSPLHF	TGTGCCAGCAGCCAAACTGGGTACGGTTCACCCCTCCACTTT
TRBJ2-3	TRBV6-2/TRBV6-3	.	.	CASSYLGREDTQYF	TGTGCCAGCAGTTACCTAGGACGAGAGGATACGCAGTATTTT
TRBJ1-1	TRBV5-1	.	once	CASSVTDNTEAFF	TGCGCCAGCAGCGTGACAGATAACACTGAAGCTTTCTTT
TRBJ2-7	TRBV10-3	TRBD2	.	CAISDSTASGRGEQYF	TGTGCCATCAGTGACTCGACGGCTAGCGGGAGAGGCGAGCAGTACTTC
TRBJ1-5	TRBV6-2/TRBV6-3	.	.	CASSSLEGNQPQHF	TGTGCCAGCAGTTCCCTCGAGGGCAATCAGCCCCAGCATTTT
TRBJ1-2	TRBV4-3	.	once	CASSQGRGAREEYGYTF	TGCGCCAGCAGCCAAGGAAGGGGGGCCAGGGAGGAATATGGCTACACCTTC
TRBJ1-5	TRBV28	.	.	CASSLRTGHQPQHF	TGTGCCAGCAGTCTACGGACGGGTCATCAGCCCCAGCATTTT
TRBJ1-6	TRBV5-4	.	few	CASSSIDSLNSPLHF	TGTGCCAGCAGCTCGATCGACAGCTTAAATTCACCCCTCCACTTT
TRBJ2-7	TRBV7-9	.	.	CASSLQQYEQYF	TGTGCCAGCAGCCTACAGCAATACGAGCAGTACTTC
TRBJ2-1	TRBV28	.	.	CASNHSGEQFF	TGTGCCAGCAATCACTCCGGTGAGCAGTTCTTC
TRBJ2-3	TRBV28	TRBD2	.	CASSIAGYTDTQYF	TGTGCCAGCAGTATAGCGGGATACACAGATACGCAGTATTTT
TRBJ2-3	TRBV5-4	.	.	CASSPPGRDTQYF	TGTGCCAGCAGCCCCCCAGGCCGTGATACGCAGTATTTT
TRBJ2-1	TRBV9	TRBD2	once	CASSVGVAGGNEQFF	TGTGCCAGCAGCGTAGGGGTAGCGGGTGGGAATGAGCAGTTCTTC
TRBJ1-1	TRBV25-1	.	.	CASSGIQGSAEAFF	TGTGCCAGCAGTGGTATTCAGGGTTCCGCTGAAGCTTTCTTT
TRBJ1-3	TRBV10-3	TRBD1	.	CAIRRTGGIRNTIYF	TGTGCCATCAGGCGGACAGGGGGGATACGAAACACCATATATTTT
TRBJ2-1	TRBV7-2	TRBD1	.	CASSFLPGQGNNEQFF	TGTGCCAGCAGCTTCCTTCCGGGACAGGGTAACAATGAGCAGTTCTTC
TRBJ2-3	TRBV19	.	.	CASNWGIGDTQYF	TGTGCCAGTAACTGGGGGATTGGAGATACGCAGTATTTT
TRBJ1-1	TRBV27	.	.	CASSHGGGNTEAFF	TGTGCCAGCAGCCATGGGGGAGGGAACACTGAAGCTTTCTTT
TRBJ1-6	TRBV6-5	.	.	CASSSARGSPLHF	TGTGCCAGCAGTTCCGCCCGGGGTTCACCCCTCCACTTT
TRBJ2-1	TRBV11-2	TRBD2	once	CASSVGTSRVDEQFF	TGTGCCAGCAGCGTCGGGACTAGTCGGGTAGATGAGCAGTTCTTC
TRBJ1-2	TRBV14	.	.	CASSQEPGYYGYTF	TGTGCCAGCAGCCAAGAACCCGGCTACTATGGCTACACCTTC
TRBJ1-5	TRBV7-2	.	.	CASSLSRNQPQHF	TGTGCCAGCAGCTTGAGTCGGAATCAGCCCCAGCATTTT
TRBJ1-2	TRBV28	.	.	CASSLRQLHYGYTF	TGTGCCAGCAGTTTAAGGCAGCTTCATTATGGCTACACCTTC
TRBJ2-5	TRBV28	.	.	CASSFGTETQYF	TGTGCCAGCAGTTTCGGGACCGAGACCCAGTACTTC
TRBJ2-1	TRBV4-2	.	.	CASSQGNGDYNEQFF	TGTGCCAGCAGCCAAGGTAACGGGGACTACAATGAGCAGTTCTTC
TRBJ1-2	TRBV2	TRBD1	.	CASSERQGNGYTF	TGTGCCAGCAGTGAAAGACAGGGCAATGGCTACACCTTC
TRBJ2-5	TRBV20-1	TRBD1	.	CSAGGQGAKTQYF	TGCAGTGCTGGTGGACAGGGGGCGAAGACCCAGTACTTC
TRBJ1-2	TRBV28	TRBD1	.	CASGLDRVKGYTF	TGTGCCAGCGGGCTGGACAGGGTGAAAGGCTACACCTTC
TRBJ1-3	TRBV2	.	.	CAGGLGNTIYF	TGTGCCGGAGGCCTGGGAAACACCATATATTTT
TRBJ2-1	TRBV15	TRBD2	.	CATSTRAPTSGSSWEQFF	TGTGCCACCAGCACCCGGGCCCCGACTAGCGGGAGTTCATGGGAGCAGTTCTTC
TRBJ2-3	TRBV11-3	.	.	CASSFPRVGAQYF	TGTGCCAGCAGCTTCCCTCGGGTAGGAGCGCAGTATTTT
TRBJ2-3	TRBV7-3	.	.	CASSPGTRGTDTQYF	TGTGCCAGCAGCCCCGGGACCCGCGGAACGGATACGCAGTATTTT
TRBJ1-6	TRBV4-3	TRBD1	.	CASSQETTGGHYNSPLHF	TGCGCCAGCAGCCAAGAGACCACAGGGGGCCACTATAATTCACCCCTCCACTTT
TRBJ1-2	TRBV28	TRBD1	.	CASRPLTGLSGYTF	TGTGCCAGCAGACCCCTGACAGGGTTGAGTGGCTACACCTTC
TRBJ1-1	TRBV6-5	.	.	CASRAGVQFHTEAFF	TGTGCCAGCAGGGCAGGGGTTCAGTTCCACACTGAAGCTTTCTTT
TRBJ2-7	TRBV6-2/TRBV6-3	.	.	CASSRPLGYEQYF	TGTGCCAGCAGTCGCCCCTTGGGATACGAGCAGTACTTC
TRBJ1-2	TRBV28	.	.	CASSLGAIANYGYTF	TGTGCCAGCAGTTTAGGTGCTATCGCTAACTATGGCTACACCTTC
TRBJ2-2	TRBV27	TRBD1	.	CASSPRTGGTGELFF	TGTGCCAGCAGTCCCCGGACAGGGGGCACCGGGGAGCTGTTTTTT
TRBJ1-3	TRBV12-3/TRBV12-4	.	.	CASTLLGNTIYF	TGTGCCAGCACCCTACTCGGAAACACCATATATTTT
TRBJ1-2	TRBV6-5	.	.	CASSYDPMMSYGYTF	TGTGCCAGCAGTTACGACCCTATGATGAGCTATGGCTACACCTTC
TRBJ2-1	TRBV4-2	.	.	CASSQGTATYNEQFF	TGTGCCAGCAGCCAAGGCACAGCCACCTACAATGAGCAGTTCTTC
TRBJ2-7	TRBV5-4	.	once	CASSAGTGYEQYF	TGTGCCAGCAGCGCGGGCACAGGCTACGAGCAGTACTTC
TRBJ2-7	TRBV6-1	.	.	CASSERPPPSYEQYF	TGTGCCAGCAGTGAACGCCCGCCCCCTTCCTACGAGCAGTACTTC
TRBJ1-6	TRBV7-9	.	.	CASSLGGENSPLHF	TGTGCCAGCAGCTTAGGAGGGGAGAACTCACCCCTCCACTTT
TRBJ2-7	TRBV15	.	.	CATSRDGARSYEQYF	TGTGCCACCAGCAGAGATGGAGCGAGATCCTACGAGCAGTACTTC
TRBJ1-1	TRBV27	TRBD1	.	CASSSLDRGFTEAFF	TGTGCCAGCAGTTCGCTGGACAGGGGGTTTACTGAAGCTTTCTTT
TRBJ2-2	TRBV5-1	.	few	CASTLMGTGELFF	TGCGCCAGCACCTTAATGGGGACCGGGGAGCTGTTTTTT
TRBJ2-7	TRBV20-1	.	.	CSASYGITYEQYF	TGCAGTGCTAGTTACGGGATCACCTACGAGCAGTACTTC
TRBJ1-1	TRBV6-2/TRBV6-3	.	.	CASSFNTNTEAFF	TGTGCCAGCAGTTTTAACACGAACACTGAAGCTTTCTTT
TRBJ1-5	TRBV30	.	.	CAWSGGSNQPQHF	TGTGCCTGGAGTGGGGGTAGCAATCAGCCCCAGCATTTT
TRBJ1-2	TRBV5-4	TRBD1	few	CASSLPGQGARGYTF	TGTGCCAGCAGCTTGCCGGGGCAGGGGGCGCGTGGCTACACCTTC
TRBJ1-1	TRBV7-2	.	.	CASSLVAGTSTEAFF	TGTGCCAGCAGCTTAGTTGCAGGGACTAGCACTGAAGCTTTCTTT
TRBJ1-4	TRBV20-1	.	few	CSARFYRVLFF	TGCAGTGCTAGGTTTTACAGGGTACTGTTTTTT
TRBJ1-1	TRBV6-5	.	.	CASSYSVRNTEAFF	TGTGCCAGCAGTTACTCTGTCAGGAACACTGAAGCTTTCTTT